The TCR beta chain under discussion was sequenced for a study of OX40 agonist ivuxolimab in advanced cancers. Study findings and constraints: With doses of 0.1-3.0 mg/kg, partial responders showed among the lowest clonal expansion.

A remark on this clone: Its antigen is unidentified.

The assay was immunoSEQ multiplex PCR, and TCRdb's table has in-frame clones only and misses some. In the table there are 90,000 or so clones, 90% to 95% of which are singletons. This CDR3 region has 14 residues. Trimming removed 4 bases from V and 2 bases from J; junction bases left unmatched: 5. Per germline, CDR1 SGHRS and CDR2 YFSETQ. This chain joins TRBV5-1 and TRBJ1-1, with 7 bases fitting TRBD1. This sequence originates from an adult with an advanced solid tumor such as melanoma, head and neck, liver or kidney cancer. The sequenced sample was CD4+ or CD8+ T cells sorted from blood, obtained in a trial of the OX40 agonist ivuxolimab. CDR3 in amino acids: CASSQRQGNTEAFF. As DNA, the CDR3 is TGCGCCAGCAGCCAGAGACAGGGTAACACTGAAGCTTTCTTT.